This is a list of T cell receptor beta chains from one sample in a study of beta chain features in type 1 diabetes. Sequencing was performed with immunoSEQ multiplex PCR; in TCRdb, only in-frame clones are kept and a portion is missing. The sample lists about 290,000 clones; 8% were seen once. The source material was central memory CD4+ T cells from blood. The receptors were gathered from a woman under 30 in good health. Each CDR3 is given with its conserved first and last residue. The order of the fields is CDR3 DNA, CDR3 protein, clone size, D gene, J gene, V gene. D genes are given only for firm matches. A row's size may be missing; if present it is once, few, many or a size class.

cdr3_nt: TGCGCCAGCAGCTTGGGAGGCTCGGGGCCCGCAGATACGCAGTATTTT
cdr3_aa: CASSLGGSGPADTQYF
clone_size: NA
d_call: NA
j_call: TRBJ2-3
v_call: TRBV5-1

cdr3_nt: TGTGCCAGCAGTGGTCAGGGAGGGGATGGTGATACGCAGTATTTT
cdr3_aa: CASSGQGGDGDTQYF
clone_size: NA
d_call: TRBD2
j_call: TRBJ2-3
v_call: TRBV2

cdr3_nt: TGTGCCAGCAGTTTATCGGGGTTAGGGCCCTACGAGCAGTACTTC
cdr3_aa: CASSLSGLGPYEQYF
clone_size: few
d_call: NA
j_call: TRBJ2-7
v_call: TRBV27

cdr3_nt: TGCGCCAGCAGCCAAGTTTTCGCGATGAAGGGAGGAACTGAAGCTTTCTTT
cdr3_aa: CASSQVFAMKGGTEAFF
clone_size: NA
d_call: NA
j_call: TRBJ1-1
v_call: TRBV4-3

cdr3_nt: TGTGCCAGCAGTTTAGCAGGGGGTGATTACTACGAGCAGTACTTC
cdr3_aa: CASSLAGGDYYEQYF
clone_size: few
d_call: TRBD1
j_call: TRBJ2-7
v_call: TRBV6-6

cdr3_nt: TGTGCCAGCAGTTACGTGCGGGGAGACACAGATACGCAGTATTTT
cdr3_aa: CASSYVRGDTDTQYF
clone_size: few
d_call: NA
j_call: TRBJ2-3
v_call: TRBV6-5

cdr3_nt: TGTGCCAGCAGTTACCGGGGACAGGCAAAAGAGACCCAGTACTTC
cdr3_aa: CASSYRGQAKETQYF
clone_size: NA
d_call: TRBD1
j_call: TRBJ2-5
v_call: TRBV6-5

cdr3_nt: TGTGCCAGCAGGGCCGGGACAGGGGGCTTCGAGACCCAGTACTTC
cdr3_aa: CASRAGTGGFETQYF
clone_size: many
d_call: TRBD1
j_call: TRBJ2-5
v_call: TRBV2

cdr3_nt: TGTGCCAGCAGCTTATTCGGCTATGAGCAGTTCTTC
cdr3_aa: CASSLFGYEQFF
clone_size: NA
d_call: NA
j_call: TRBJ2-1
v_call: TRBV7-8

cdr3_nt: TGTGCCAGTACCTACGGACTCTACACCGGGGAGCTGTTTTTT
cdr3_aa: CASTYGLYTGELFF
clone_size: many
d_call: NA
j_call: TRBJ2-2
v_call: TRBV19